The rows below give T cell receptor beta chains drawn from one sample of a study of Graves' ophthalmopathy and Graves' hyperthyroidism. TCRdb reanalysed the multiplex PCR reads using MiXCR and keeps one entry per CDR3 protein. The sample carries approximately 1.2 million distinct CDR3 sequences, about 40% recorded once. Sample: peripheral blood or thyroid tissue (not recorded which). These receptors all come from an adult man with Graves' hyperthyroidism. Both conserved end residues are part of each CDR3. Fields, in order: D gene, V gene, J gene, clone size, CDR3 DNA, CDR3 protein. The D gene is left open where the match is weak. For some rows the clone size is stated as once, few or many, or as a class when expanded; others skip it.

NA	TRBV29-1	TRBJ2-7	many	TGCAGCGTTGAAGAAGACGCCTACGAGCAGTACTTC	CSVEEDAYEQYF
TRBD1	TRBV25-1	TRBJ2-2	NA	TGTGCCAGCAGAGCGACAGGGTTCACCGGGGAGCTGTTTTTT	CASRATGFTGELFF
TRBD1	TRBV2	TRBJ1-1	few	TGTGCCAGCACCGCGACAGGGCGTGGAGCTTTCTTT	CASTATGRGAFF
TRBD1	TRBV7-2	TRBJ2-7	NA	TGTGCCAGCAGCTTAGCCCCGGGACAGGGGGCCGAGCAGTACTTC	CASSLAPGQGAEQYF
TRBD1	TRBV5-1	TRBJ2-2	few	TGCGCCAACAGCAGCCGGGACAGGGACACCGGGGAGCTGTTTTTT	CANSSRDRDTGELFF
NA	TRBV5-6	TRBJ2-5	NA	TGTGCCAGCAGCTTGGCCGTCAGGGAAGAGACCCAGTACTTC	CASSLAVREETQYF
NA	TRBV7-2	TRBJ2-7	many	TGTGCCAGCAGCCATGGACGCTCCTACGAGCAGTACTTC	CASSHGRSYEQYF
TRBD1	TRBV20-1	TRBJ2-5	NA	TGCAGTGCTAACGGACAGGGGTCCCAAGAGACCCAGTACTTC	CSANGQGSQETQYF
NA	TRBV20-1	TRBJ1-4	many	TGCAGTGCGGAGGGGACAACTAATGAAAAACTGTTTTTT	CSAEGTTNEKLFF
TRBD2	TRBV25-1	TRBJ2-5	many	TGTGCCAGCAATCTAGCGGGAGAACAAGAGACCCAGTACTTC	CASNLAGEQETQYF
NA	TRBV12-3/TRBV12-4	TRBJ1-4	many	TGTGCCAGCAGTTTTGGCAAGGCCGCCGAAAAACTGTTTTTT	CASSFGKAAEKLFF
NA	TRBV2	TRBJ2-2	NA	TGTGCCAGCAGTTGGCGGGCAATGAACACCGGGGAGCTGTTTTTT	CASSWRAMNTGELFF
TRBD1	TRBV29-1	TRBJ1-2	many	TGCAGCGTTGAACAGGGGGTTAATCACTATGGCTACACCTTC	CSVEQGVNHYGYTF
NA	TRBV5-4	TRBJ1-2	NA	TGTGCCAGCAGCTGGACAGATCGCGGCTACACCTTC	CASSWTDRGYTF
NA	TRBV9	TRBJ1-1	few	TGTGCCAGCAGCCCGGGACCCGGACAGATGAACACTGAAGCTTTCTTT	CASSPGPGQMNTEAFF
NA	TRBV6-5	TRBJ1-2	many	TGTGCCAGCAGTTACTCGGTGACTGCCTATGGCTACACCTTC	CASSYSVTAYGYTF
TRBD1	TRBV3-1	TRBJ1-1	NA	TGTGCCAGCAGCCCCGTCGGGACAGGGGGCGCGAACACTGAAGCTTTCTTT	CASSPVGTGGANTEAFF
TRBD1	TRBV7-8	TRBJ1-4	NA	TGTGCCAGCAGACACAACAGGGGGCCTAATTTT	CASRHNRGPNF
NA	TRBV29-1	TRBJ1-1	NA	TGCAGGTTGCGGGGACAGAACACTGAAGCTTTCTTT	CRLRGQNTEAFF
NA	TRBV7-6	TRBJ2-7	NA	TGTGCCAGCAGCTTAGCGGAGGGTGCAGATCCCGACGAGCAGTACTTC	CASSLAEGADPDEQYF
NA	TRBV20-1	TRBJ1-1	many	TGCAGTGCTAGGTTACCTATGAACACTGAAGCTTTCTTT	CSARLPMNTEAFF
TRBD1	TRBV19	TRBJ2-5	many	TGTGCCAGTAATCCGGGACAGGGTACCCAGTACTTC	CASNPGQGTQYF
NA	TRBV30	TRBJ1-1	few	TGTGCCTGGAGTCCGGCCCTGAACACTGAAGCTTTCTTT	CAWSPALNTEAFF
NA	TRBV6-6	TRBJ2-7	few	TGTGCCAGCAGGGACAGTCTCTACGAGCAGTACTTC	CASRDSLYEQYF
NA	TRBV15	TRBJ1-3	many	TGTGCCACCAGCAGAGATCCAGCGGGAGGTGGAAACACCATATATTTT	CATSRDPAGGGNTIYF
TRBD1	TRBV11-2	TRBJ2-5	many	TGTGCCAGCAGCTTAAACCATGGGACAGTACAAGAGACCCAGTACTTC	CASSLNHGTVQETQYF
NA	TRBV6-5	TRBJ1-4	many	TGTGCCAGCAGTCCAGGGATCGGAGTTGAAAAACTGTTTTTT	CASSPGIGVEKLFF
NA	TRBV25-1	TRBJ2-5	NA	TGTGCCAGCAGTGATTCAGTGGCCGAAGAGACCCAGTACTTC	CASSDSVAEETQYF
NA	TRBV4-1	TRBJ2-6	few	TGCGCCAGCAGCCCCGACAGTGCTCCCGGGGCCAACGTCCTGACTTTC	CASSPDSAPGANVLTF
NA	TRBV29-1	TRBJ2-7	NA	TGCAGCGTCGCAGGGGTTTACGAGCAGTACTTC	CSVAGVYEQYF
NA	TRBV7-8	TRBJ2-5	many	TGTGCCAGCAGCTCCCAGGGGAGACGGGAGACCCAGTACTTC	CASSSQGRRETQYF
NA	TRBV7-9	TRBJ2-7	NA	TGTGCCAGCAGCTCCCACCAGAACCACGAGCAGTACTTC	CASSSHQNHEQYF
NA	TRBV25-1	TRBJ1-2	many	TGTGCCAGCAGTGACGGGGGCTACACCTTC	CASSDGGYTF
NA	TRBV5-1	TRBJ2-7	many	TGCGCCAGCACCCTGACAGGCTACGAGCAGTACTTC	CASTLTGYEQYF
NA	TRBV6-5	TRBJ1-6	many	TGTGCCAGCAGTTTGGGACCCCAGGGCAGGTCCAGACCCCTCCACTTT	CASSLGPQGRSRPLHF
NA	TRBV24-1	TRBJ2-7	once	TGTACCACCAGTGACTCCGGGACGCCAACCTACGAGCAGTACTTC	CTTSDSGTPTYEQYF
TRBD1	TRBV10-3	TRBJ1-1	NA	TGTGCCACCAGCCCGGGACAGCAAGCTTTCTTT	CATSPGQQAFF
NA	TRBV20-1	TRBJ1-5	NA	TGCAGTGCTAGAGTGGCGACAGGAAACAATCAGCCCCAGCATTTT	CSARVATGNNQPQHF
TRBD1	TRBV2	TRBJ2-5	NA	TGTGCCAGCAGTGCCGAGACAGGGGGCCTACGAGAGACCCAGTACTTC	CASSAETGGLRETQYF
TRBD1	TRBV25-1	TRBJ1-5	NA	TGTGCTAGCGACCCCGAGGGACAGCCGAGCAATCAGCCCCAGCATTTT	CASDPEGQPSNQPQHF
TRBD2	TRBV29-1	TRBJ2-7	NA	TGCAGCATCGAGGGGACTACCAGCTCCTACGAGCAGTACTTC	CSIEGTTSSYEQYF
TRBD2	TRBV19	TRBJ2-2	many	TGTGCCAGTACTCGGAGCGGGGACACCGGGGAGCTGTTTTTT	CASTRSGDTGELFF
NA	TRBV5-1	TRBJ2-7	many	TGTGCCAGCAGCGGGCAGGGGTCCTACGAGCAGTACTTC	CASSGQGSYEQYF
TRBD2	TRBV10-3	TRBJ2-7	few	TGTGCCATCAGTTACCTGTTGGCGGGAGGGGAAGCCTACGAGCAGTACTTC	CAISYLLAGGEAYEQYF
NA	TRBV12-3/TRBV12-4	TRBJ1-1	few	TGTGCCAGCAGAGGGGTTTTTGTGACTGAAGCTTTCTTT	CASRGVFVTEAFF
NA	TRBV20-1	TRBJ2-2	NA	TGCAGTGCTAGAGCCTTAGCTAGGATAAACACCGGGGAGCTGTTTTTT	CSARALARINTGELFF
TRBD2	TRBV7-2	TRBJ2-3	NA	TGTGCCAGCAGCTTCACTAGCGGGGGGGCCGGGGATACGCAGTATTTT	CASSFTSGGAGDTQYF
TRBD1	TRBV20-1	TRBJ2-5	NA	TGCAGTGCTAGGTCCAAGGACAGGAGACTCCAAGAGACCCAGTACTTC	CSARSKDRRLQETQYF
NA	TRBV4-3	TRBJ1-4	many	TGCGCCAGCAGCCAAGAGGACAGCCGAAATGAAAAACTGTTTTTT	CASSQEDSRNEKLFF
TRBD2	TRBV20-1	TRBJ2-5	NA	TGCAGTGCTAGGGGGGAACTAGCGGGAGGCTCGGAGGGTTTTGAGACCCAGTACTTC	CSARGELAGGSEGFETQYF
NA	TRBV10-3	TRBJ2-1	NA	TGTGCCATCAGTGAATGGGAGTTGGGCGAGCAGTTCTTC	CAISEWELGEQFF
NA	TRBV7-9	TRBJ2-2	many	TGTGCCAGCAGCTTACGGTCTATTGGGGAGCTGTTTTTT	CASSLRSIGELFF
TRBD1	TRBV20-1	TRBJ1-6	NA	TGCAGTGCTAGAGATGGGGGGACAGCCTATAATTCACCCCTCCACTTT	CSARDGGTAYNSPLHF
NA	TRBV5-1	TRBJ1-2	NA	TGCGCCGGCAGCTTAAACTATGGCTACACCTTC	CAGSLNYGYTF
NA	TRBV6-5	TRBJ1-1	many	TGTGCCAGCAGTCGGTCGGACAGCAACACTGAAGCTTTCTTT	CASSRSDSNTEAFF
NA	TRBV10-3	TRBJ1-2	NA	TGTGCCAGCACCCCGTGGCCGGGGGGAGCCTGGGGCTACACCTTC	CASTPWPGGAWGYTF
NA	TRBV6-5	TRBJ1-5	many	TGTGCCAGCAGCCCAGGGACCAATCAGCCCCAGCATTTT	CASSPGTNQPQHF
TRBD1	TRBV6-5	TRBJ2-2	NA	TGTGCCAGCAGTTACGGGACAAGGGGGCACCCCGGGGAGCTGTTTTTT	CASSYGTRGHPGELFF